These 8 T cell receptor beta chains came from one sample sequenced in a study of blood T cell repertoires in COVID-19. The data were produced by immunoSEQ multiplex PCR, yet TCRdb's version contains in-frame clones alone and is incomplete. The sample holds 97,000 or so clones, approximately 80% seen once. Sequencing was done on a sample of peripheral blood. All receptors come from a man aged 55 to 69 with acute or convalescent COVID-19.

V usage is TRBV5-6 and J usage is TRBJ2-1; 8 bases align to TRBD1. Germline CDR1 SGHDT, CDR2 YYEEEE. The CDR3 loop spans 14 amino acids. V gave up 1 base and J gave up 6 bases; unmatched junction bases: 3. The CDR3 nucleotides read TGTGCCAGCAGCTTGAGCGACAGGGGCAATGAGCAGTTCTTC. Amino acid sequence: CASSLSDRGNEQFF.

The gene calls are TRBV5-4 and TRBJ2-7; D might be TRBD2 (7 bases). V lost 4 bases and J 4 bases, leaving 12 bases between the germline ends. Germline V gene data show CDR1 as SGHNT and CDR2 as YYREEE (reference sequence). The CDR3 has 13 amino acids. The CDR3 reads CASSPGGSYEQYV. The DNA for the CDR3 is TGTGCCAGCAGCCCGGGGGGCTCTTACGAGCAGTACGTC.

V gene TRBV7-2 combines with J gene TRBJ1-1, with D tentatively TRBD1 (6 bases). Trimming took 3 bases from V and 1 from J, leaving 12 bases between them. CDR1 and CDR2 from the germline V gene are SGHTA and FQGNSA. The CDR3 has 15 amino acids. CDR3 protein: CASSLGGGSNTEAFF. CDR3 DNA: TGTGCCAGCAGCTTGGGGGGGGGCTCGAACACTGAAGCTTTCTTT.

V and J are TRBV6-2 or TRBV6-3 and TRBJ1-1, with a tentative D call TRBD1 (6 bases). The V gene's germline CDR1 is MNHEY and CDR2 SVGEGT. The CDR3 runs to 15 residues. Trimming stripped 2 bases from V and 5 bases from J, with 15 bases between. CDR3 amino acids: CASSYQRTELTEAFF. CDR3 sequence (DNA): TGTGCCAGCAGTTACCAAAGGACAGAATTGACTGAAGCTTTCTTT.

The table lists this clone with a count of one. The chain is built from TRBV6-1 and TRBJ1-2; D is perhaps TRBD1 (5 bases). The CDR3 sequence is 15 residues long. Trimming removed 1 base at V and 3 bases at J, with 12 bases between. CDR1 MNHNS and CDR2 SASEGT come from the germline V gene. The CDR3 loop is CASSEVWGQDYGYTF. In DNA form, the CDR3 reads TGTGCCAGCAGTGAAGTCTGGGGCCAGGACTATGGCTACACCTTC.

The chain couples TRBV27 to TRBJ2-7; 7 bases fit TRBD2. Germline CDR1 is MNHEY and CDR2 is SMNVEV (reference sequence). Trimming at V came to 6 bases and at J to 0 bases, leaving 8 bases not matched to a gene. The CDR3 spans 15 residues. The CDR3 DNA follows: TGTGCCAGCAGATACCGGGGGGTAAGCTCCTACGAGCAGTACTTC. Residues: CASRYRGVSSYEQYF.

The J gene is TRBJ2-6, the V gene TRBV19; the D is unclear. The CDR3 is made up of 12 amino acids. Germline lookup yields CDR1 LNHDA and CDR2 SQIVND (reference sequence). Trimming stripped 8 bases from V and 4 bases from J, with 6 bases between. CDR3 sequence (DNA): TGTGCCAGTTCCCCGGGGGCCAACGTCCTGACTTTC. It is translated as CASSPGANVLTF.

The sample holds a few counts of this clone. DNA for the CDR3: TGTGCCAGCAGCTTAGTATTAGCGGGAGGGACAGATACGCAGTATTTT. This encodes CASSLVLAGGTDTQYF. The rearrangement joins TRBV7-2 to TRBJ2-3; 11 bases are a match to TRBD2. Germline assignment: CDR1 SGHTA and CDR2 FQGNSA. This CDR3 has 16 residues. V trimming: 1 base; J trimming: 3 bases; junction bases outside the gene matches: 3.